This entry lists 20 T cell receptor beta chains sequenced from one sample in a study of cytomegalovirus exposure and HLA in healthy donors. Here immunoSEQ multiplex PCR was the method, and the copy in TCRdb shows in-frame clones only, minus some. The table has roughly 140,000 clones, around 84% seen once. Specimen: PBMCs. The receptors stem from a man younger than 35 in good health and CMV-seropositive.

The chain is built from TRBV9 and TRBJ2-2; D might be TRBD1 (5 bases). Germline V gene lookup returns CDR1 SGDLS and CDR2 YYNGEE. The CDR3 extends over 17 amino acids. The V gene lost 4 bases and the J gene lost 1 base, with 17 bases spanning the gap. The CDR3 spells CASSPNRQRWNTGELFF. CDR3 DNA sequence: TGTGCCAGCAGCCCTAATCGACAGCGATGGAACACCGGGGAGCTGTTTTTT.

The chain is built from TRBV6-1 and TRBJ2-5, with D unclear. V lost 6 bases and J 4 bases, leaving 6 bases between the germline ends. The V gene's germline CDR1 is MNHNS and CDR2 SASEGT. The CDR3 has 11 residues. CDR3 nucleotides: TGTGCCAGCAGCTTTAGAGAGACCCAGTACTTC. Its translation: CASSFRETQYF.

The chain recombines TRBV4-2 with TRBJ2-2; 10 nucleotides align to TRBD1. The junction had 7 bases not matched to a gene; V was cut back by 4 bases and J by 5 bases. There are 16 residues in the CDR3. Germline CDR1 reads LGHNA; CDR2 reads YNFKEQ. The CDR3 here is CASSPRTGGKTGELFF. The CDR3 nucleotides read TGTGCCAGCAGCCCCCGGACAGGGGGAAAAACCGGGGAGCTGTTTTTT.

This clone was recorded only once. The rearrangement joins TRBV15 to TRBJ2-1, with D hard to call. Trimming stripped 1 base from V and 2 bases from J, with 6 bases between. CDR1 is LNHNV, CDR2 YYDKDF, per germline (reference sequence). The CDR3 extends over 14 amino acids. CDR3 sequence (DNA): TGTGCCACCAGCAGAGCCGACACCTACAATGAGCAGTTCTTC. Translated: CATSRADTYNEQFF.

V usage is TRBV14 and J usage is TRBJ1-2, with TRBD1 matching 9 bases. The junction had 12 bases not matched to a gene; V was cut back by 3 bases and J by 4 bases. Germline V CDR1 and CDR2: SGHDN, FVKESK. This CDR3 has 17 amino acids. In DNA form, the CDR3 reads TGTGCCAGCAGCCACCTCGGGACAGGGTTCGCTGCCTATGGCTACACCTTC. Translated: CASSHLGTGFAAYGYTF.

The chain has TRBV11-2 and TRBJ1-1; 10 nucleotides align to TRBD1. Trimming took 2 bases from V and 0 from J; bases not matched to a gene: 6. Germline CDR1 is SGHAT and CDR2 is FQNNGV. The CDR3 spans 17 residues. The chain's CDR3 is CASSLWMTGGVNTEAFF. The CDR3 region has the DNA TGTGCCAGCAGCTTATGGATGACAGGGGGCGTGAACACTGAAGCTTTCTTT. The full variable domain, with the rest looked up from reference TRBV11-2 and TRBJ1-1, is EAGVAQSPRYKIIEKRQSVAFWCNPISGHATLYWYQQILGQGPKLLIQFQNNGVVDDSQLPKDRFSAERLKGVDSTLKIQPAKLEDSAVYLCASSLWMTGGVNTEAFFGQGTRLTVV.

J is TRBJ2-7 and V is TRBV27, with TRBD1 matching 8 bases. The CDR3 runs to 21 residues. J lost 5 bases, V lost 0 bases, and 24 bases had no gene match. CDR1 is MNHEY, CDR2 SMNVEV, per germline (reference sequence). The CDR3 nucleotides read TGTGCCAGCAGTTTATCGTATCGAGGTCGGGTCGGGACAGGCCGACGGGACGAGCAGTACTTC. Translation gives CASSLSYRGRVGTGRRDEQYF.

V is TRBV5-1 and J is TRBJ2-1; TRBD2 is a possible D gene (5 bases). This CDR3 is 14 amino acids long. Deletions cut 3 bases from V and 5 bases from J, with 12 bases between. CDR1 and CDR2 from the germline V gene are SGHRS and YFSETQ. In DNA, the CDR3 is TGCGCCAGCAGCTACCCACTAGGCAACAATGAGCAGTTCTTC. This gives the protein CASSYPLGNNEQFF.

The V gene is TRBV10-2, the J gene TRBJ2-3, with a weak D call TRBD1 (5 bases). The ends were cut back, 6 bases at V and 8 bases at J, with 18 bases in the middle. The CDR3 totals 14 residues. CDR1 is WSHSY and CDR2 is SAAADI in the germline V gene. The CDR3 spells CASSEPGGARTQYF. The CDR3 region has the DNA TGCGCCAGCAGCGAGCCCGGTGGGGCACGTACGCAGTATTTT.

The CDR3: CASSLLLGATETQYF. CDR3 coding DNA: TGTGCCAGCAGCTTGTTGTTGGGGGCGACGGAGACCCAGTACTTC. The chain carries TRBV5-5 and TRBJ2-5; possibly TRBD1 for D (6 bases). The CDR3 covers 15 residues. Germline values: CDR1 SGHKS, CDR2 YYEKEE (reference sequence). Trimming removed 1 base from V and 5 bases from J, with 15 bases in between.

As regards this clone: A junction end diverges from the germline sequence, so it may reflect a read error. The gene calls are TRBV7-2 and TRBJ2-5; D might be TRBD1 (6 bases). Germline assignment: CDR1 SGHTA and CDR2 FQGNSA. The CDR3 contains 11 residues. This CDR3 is CASSIRDTRDF. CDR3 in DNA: TGTGCCAGCAGCATACGGGACACTCGTGACTTC.

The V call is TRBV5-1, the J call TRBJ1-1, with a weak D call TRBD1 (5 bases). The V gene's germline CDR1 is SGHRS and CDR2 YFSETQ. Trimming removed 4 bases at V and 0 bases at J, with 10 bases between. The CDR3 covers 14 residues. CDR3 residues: CASSLGELNTEAFF. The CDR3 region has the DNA TGCGCCAGCAGCCTGGGGGAGCTGAACACTGAAGCTTTCTTT.

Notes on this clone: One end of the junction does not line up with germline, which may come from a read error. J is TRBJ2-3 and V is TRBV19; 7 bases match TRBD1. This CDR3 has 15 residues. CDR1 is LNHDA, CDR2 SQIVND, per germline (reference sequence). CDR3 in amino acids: CASRGVDRETGTQYF. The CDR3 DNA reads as TGTGCCAGTAGAGGCGTTGACAGGGAGACAGGTACGCAGTATTTT.

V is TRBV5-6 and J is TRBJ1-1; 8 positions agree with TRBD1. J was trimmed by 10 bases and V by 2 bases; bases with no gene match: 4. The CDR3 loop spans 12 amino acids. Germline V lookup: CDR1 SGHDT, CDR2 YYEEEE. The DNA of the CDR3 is TGTGCCAGCAGCTTTACGCAGGGGGCAGCTTTCTTT. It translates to CASSFTQGAAFF.

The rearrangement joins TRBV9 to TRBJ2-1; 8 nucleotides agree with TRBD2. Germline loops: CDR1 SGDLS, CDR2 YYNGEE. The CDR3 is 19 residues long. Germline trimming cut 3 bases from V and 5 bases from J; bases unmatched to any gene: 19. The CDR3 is CASSALPLSQRELNNEQFF. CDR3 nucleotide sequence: TGTGCCAGCAGCGCCCTGCCTCTGAGTCAGCGGGAGTTAAACAATGAGCAGTTCTTC.

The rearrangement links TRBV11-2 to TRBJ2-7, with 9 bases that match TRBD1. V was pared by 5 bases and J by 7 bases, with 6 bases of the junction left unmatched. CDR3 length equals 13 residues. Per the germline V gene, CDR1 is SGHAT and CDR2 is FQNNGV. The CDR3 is CASSRDREGEQYF. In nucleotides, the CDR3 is TGTGCCAGCAGCCGGGACAGGGAAGGGGAGCAGTACTTC.

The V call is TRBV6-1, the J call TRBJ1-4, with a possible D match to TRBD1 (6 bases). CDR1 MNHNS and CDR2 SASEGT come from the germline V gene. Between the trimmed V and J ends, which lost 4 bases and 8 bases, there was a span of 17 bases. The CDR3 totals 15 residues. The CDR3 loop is CASSAGDTQGEKLFF. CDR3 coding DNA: TGTGCCAGCAGTGCAGGGGACACACAAGGGGAAAAACTGTTTTTT.

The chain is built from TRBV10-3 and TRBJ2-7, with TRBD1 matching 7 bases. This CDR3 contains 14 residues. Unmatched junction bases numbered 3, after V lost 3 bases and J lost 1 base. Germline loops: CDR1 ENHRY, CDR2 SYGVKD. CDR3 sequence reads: CAISDGTASYEQYF. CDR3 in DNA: TGTGCCATCAGTGATGGGACAGCGTCCTACGAGCAGTACTTC.

The CDR3 DNA reads as TGTGCCAGCACCCCAAGTGGGCAGGGTTCGGAAGCTTTCTTT. This gives the protein CASTPSGQGSEAFF. J is TRBJ1-1 and V is TRBV7-9, with D perhaps TRBD1 (5 bases). Per germline, CDR1 SEHNR and CDR2 FQNEAQ (reference sequence). There are 14 residues in the CDR3. V lost 7 bases to trimming and J lost 8 bases, with 20 bases between them.

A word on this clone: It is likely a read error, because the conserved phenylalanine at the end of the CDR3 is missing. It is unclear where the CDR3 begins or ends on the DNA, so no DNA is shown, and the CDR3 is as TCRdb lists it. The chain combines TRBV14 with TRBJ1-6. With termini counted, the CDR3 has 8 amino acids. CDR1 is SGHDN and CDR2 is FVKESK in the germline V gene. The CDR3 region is CASSQDGG.